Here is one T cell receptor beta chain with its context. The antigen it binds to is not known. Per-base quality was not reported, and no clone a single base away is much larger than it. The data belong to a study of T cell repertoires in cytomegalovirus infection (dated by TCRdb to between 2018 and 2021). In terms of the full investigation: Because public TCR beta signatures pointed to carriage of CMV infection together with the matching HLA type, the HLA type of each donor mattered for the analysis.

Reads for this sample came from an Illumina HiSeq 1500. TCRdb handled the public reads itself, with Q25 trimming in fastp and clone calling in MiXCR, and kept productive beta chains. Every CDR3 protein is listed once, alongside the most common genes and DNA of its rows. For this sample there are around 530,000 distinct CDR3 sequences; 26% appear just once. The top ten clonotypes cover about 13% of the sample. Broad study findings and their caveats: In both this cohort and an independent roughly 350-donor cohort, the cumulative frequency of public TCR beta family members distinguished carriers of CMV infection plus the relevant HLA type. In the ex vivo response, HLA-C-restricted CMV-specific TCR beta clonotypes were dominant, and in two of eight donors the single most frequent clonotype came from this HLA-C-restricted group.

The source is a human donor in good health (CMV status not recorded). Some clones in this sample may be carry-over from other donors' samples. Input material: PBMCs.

The CDR3 corresponds to CASSKSPDSYEQYF. DNA sequence: TGTGCCAGCTCAAAAAGCCCGGATTCGTACGAGCAGTACTTC. Recombination connected TRBV3-1 to TRBJ2-7; the D gene remains uncertain. The germline V gene encodes CDR1 LGHDT and CDR2 YNNKEL (reference sequence). V is shortened by 8 bases, J by 4 bases, and the region joining them spans 18 bases. Measured from the cysteine to the phenylalanine, the CDR3 is 14 residues long. Only the CDR3 part of the read is kept: 42 bases, read in frame from the first base.